The 18 T cell receptor beta chains in this list originate from one sample, sequenced in a study of post-analysis software for immune sequencing data. For these TCRs, the target antigens are not known. Study outcomes and limitations: About five TRBV segments were more frequent in patients than controls; TRBV5-6, TRBV5-1 and TRBV20-1 belonged to this group.

Libraries were made from TCR beta cDNA, and they carried unique molecular identifiers. MiXCR was run by TCRdb on the PCR reads, yielding one entry per CDR3 protein. Of about 760,000 distinct CDR3 sequences listed, about 32% are singletons. Source material: blood. The source is a girl under 18 with multiple sclerosis.

The chain links TRBV20-1 to TRBJ1-4; D gene ambiguous. Germline loops: CDR1 DFQATT, CDR2 SNEGSKA (reference sequence). V lost 3 bases and J 4 bases, leaving 6 bases between the germline ends. This CDR3 has 12 residues. As DNA, the CDR3 is TGCAGTGCTAGGGCGGATAATGAAAAACTGTTTTTT. It is translated as CSARADNEKLFF.

This clonotype was picked up a small number of times. The chain has TRBV12-3 or TRBV12-4 and TRBJ2-5; 10 bases match TRBD1. This CDR3 is 15 amino acids long. V lost 6 bases and J lost 5; bases outside the gene matches: 9. CDR3 region: CASSPGTGVDETQYF. In DNA, the CDR3 is TGTGCCAGCAGCCCGGGGACAGGGGTAGACGAGACCCAGTACTTC.

The V and J genes are TRBV7-9 and TRBJ2-7; weak D call: TRBD2 (6 bases). Germline V gives CDR1 SEHNR, CDR2 FQNEAQ (reference sequence). V was shortened by 3 bases and J by 0 bases, with 12 bases between the two germline ends. The CDR3 totals 15 residues. Here the CDR3 DNA reads TGTGCCAGCAGCTTTGTAGGAGCGGGCTCCTACGAGCAGTACTTC. Its protein product is CASSFVGAGSYEQYF.

This clonotype was observed a few times. The rearrangement joins TRBV12-3 or TRBV12-4 to TRBJ2-1; maybe TRBD2 (6 bases). The CDR3 sequence is 16 residues long. V was trimmed by 4 bases and J by 0 bases, leaving 13 bases between them. CDR3 amino acids: CASSSTLGGSYNEQFF. The CDR3 DNA is TGTGCCAGCAGTTCGACCTTGGGAGGCTCCTACAATGAGCAGTTCTTC.

This clonotype came up a few times. The V and J genes are TRBV7-2 and TRBJ1-2; TRBD1 is a possible D gene (6 bases). This CDR3 region has 14 residues. CDR1 and CDR2 from the germline V gene are SGHTA and FQGNSA. V shed 5 bases and J shed 4 bases, with 14 bases lying between them. The CDR3 bases are TGTGCCAGCAGCCCCACTTCAGGGGCCTATGGCTACACCTTC. Protein product: CASSPTSGAYGYTF.

About this clonotype itself: Relative to the germline gene, one junction end is altered; a read error may explain this. The genes are TRBV3-1 and TRBJ1-2; TRBD1 aligns across 10 bases. CDR3 length equals 15 residues. Germline V gene sequence: CDR1 LGHDT, CDR2 YNNKEL (reference sequence). The CDR3 loop is CASSQTPGTGVGYTF. The CDR3 DNA reads TGTGCTAGCAGCCAGACGCCCGGGACAGGGGTTGGCTACACCTTC.

The rearrangement uses TRBV6-5 and TRBJ2-7; weak D call: TRBD2 (6 bases). Germline loops: CDR1 MNHEY, CDR2 SVGAGI. V lost 8 bases and J 9 bases, leaving 17 bases between the germline ends. The CDR3 has 12 amino acids. The CDR3 DNA follows: TGTGCCAGCGGAACACCCGGGACTGGGCAGTACTTC. This codes for CASGTPGTGQYF.

For this clonotype: One end of the junction does not line up with germline, which may come from a read error. The chain couples TRBV5-1 to TRBJ2-7, with TRBD1 identical over 8 bases. The V gene's germline CDR1 is SGHRS and CDR2 YFSETQ. This CDR3 region has 14 residues. This CDR3 reads CAGRYRTGTYEQYF. The DNA of the CDR3 is TGCGCCGGCAGATACCGGACAGGGACCTACGAGCAGTACTTC.

The rearrangement links TRBV5-1 to TRBJ1-1; D is ambiguous. The CDR3 consists of 13 residues. Germline CDR1 is SGHRS and CDR2 is YFSETQ. Between the trimmed V and J ends, which lost 0 bases and 11 bases, there was a span of 14 bases. CDR3 DNA: TGCGCCAGCAGCTTGGCCGAGAGGCGGATGGCTTTCTTT. Translation gives CASSLAERRMAFF. The whole variable domain, remainder taken from reference TRBV5-1 and TRBJ1-1, is KAGVTQTPRYLIKTRGQQVTLSCSPISGHRSVSWYQQTPGQGLQFLFEYFSETQRNKGNFPGRFSGRQFSNSRSEMNVSTLELGDSALYLCASSLAERRMAFFGQGTRLTVV.

Details on this clonotype: A much larger clone sits a single nucleotide away, making a read error possible. The V gene is TRBV9, the J gene TRBJ2-1; D is uncertain. The CDR3 has 15 amino acids. Germline V CDR1 and CDR2: SGDLS, YYNGEE. The CDR3 DNA is TGTGCCTGCAGCCCAGACTGGGGTAGGTACAATGAGCAGTTCTTC. Translation: CACSPDWGRYNEQFF.

This clonotype was observed a few times. The genes are TRBV20-1 and TRBJ2-3; D is unresolved. V was shortened by 5 bases and J by 0 bases, with 3 bases between the two germline ends. This CDR3 is built from 11 residues. Germline lookup yields CDR1 DFQATT and CDR2 SNEGSKA (reference sequence). CDR3: CSAVSTDTQYF. The CDR3 coding sequence is TGCAGTGCTGTAAGCACAGATACGCAGTATTTT.

The chain uses TRBV3-1 and TRBJ1-5; D remains unclear. The germline gives CDR1 LGHDT, CDR2 YNNKEL (reference sequence). This CDR3 comprises 15 residues. V lost 0 bases and J lost 1, with 7 bases in between. CDR3 nucleotides: TGTGCCAGCAGCCAAGATCCCAGAAGCAATCAGCCCCAGCATTTT. It codes for CASSQDPRSNQPQHF.

This sequence joins TRBV7-2 and TRBJ2-7; D is unresolved. V lost 2 bases, J lost 1 base, and 15 bases lay in between. CDR3 length equals 16 residues. Germline V gives CDR1 SGHTA, CDR2 FQGNSA. CDR3 sequence (DNA): TGTGCCAGCAGCTTATTAAGGAGTGGCGGATCCTACGAGCAGTACTTC. Translated, it gives CASSLLRSGGSYEQYF.

The chain recombines TRBV6-5 with TRBJ2-6; tentatively, D is TRBD1 (5 bases). Trimming removed 4 bases at V and 0 bases at J, with 13 bases between. Germline assignment: CDR1 MNHEY and CDR2 SVGAGI. The CDR3 covers 17 residues. CDR3: CASSWYGQSSGANVLTF. Here the CDR3 DNA reads TGTGCCAGCAGTTGGTACGGACAAAGCTCTGGGGCCAACGTCCTGACTTTC.

The V gene is TRBV20-1, the J gene TRBJ1-1, with a weak D call TRBD1 (5 bases). The CDR3 runs to 13 residues. Germline V gene lookup returns CDR1 DFQATT and CDR2 SNEGSKA (reference sequence). V lost 3 bases and J lost 1, with 9 bases in between. CDR3 loop: CSASDSPNTEAFF. In DNA form, the CDR3 reads TGCAGTGCTAGTGACAGCCCGAACACTGAAGCTTTCTTT.

This chain connects TRBV20-1 to TRBJ2-7; 9 bases fit TRBD1. CDR1 and CDR2 (germline): DFQATT, SNEGSKA (reference sequence). The CDR3 is 14 amino acids. V was clipped by 3 bases and J by 2 bases; unmatched bases: 5. DNA of the CDR3: TGCAGTGCTAGTCGGACAGGGGCCACCTACGAGCAGTACTTC. It is translated as CSASRTGATYEQYF.

The DNA for the CDR3 is TGTGCCAGCAGCGTATGGGTGAGGGGGCAAGAGACCCAGTACTTC. Amino acids: CASSVWVRGQETQYF. V gene TRBV9 combines with J gene TRBJ2-5, with D perhaps matching TRBD1 (6 bases). Germline V gene data show CDR1 as SGDLS and CDR2 as YYNGEE. V shed 1 base and J shed 2 bases, with 12 bases lying between them. This CDR3 has 15 amino acids.

In this sample, this clonotype turned up a few times. The V and J genes are TRBV5-4 and TRBJ2-7; TRBD2 might be the D (5 bases). Deletions cut 1 base from V and 4 bases from J, with 15 bases between. Germline V CDR1 and CDR2: SGHNT, YYREEE (reference sequence). This CDR3 is built from 15 residues. The CDR3 protein is CASSLKGMRRYEQYF. The DNA of the CDR3 is TGTGCCAGCAGCTTGAAGGGAATGAGGAGGTACGAGCAGTACTTC.